This is a list of T cell receptor beta chains from one sample in a study of cytomegalovirus exposure and HLA in healthy donors. Using immunoSEQ multiplex PCR, the repertoire was profiled, and TCRdb retains in-frame clones only, with some absent. Among more than 150,000 clones, 80% were seen once, and the ten largest hold 0.65%. The sequenced sample was PBMCs. The receptors stem from a boy aged 10-17 years in good health and CMV-seronegative. Each CDR3 is given with its conserved first and last residue.

j_call	v_call	cdr3_aa
TRBJ1-5	TRBV21-1	CASSKRRQGDEQPQHF
TRBJ1-5	TRBV4-3	CASSPEPGGTGNQPQHF
NA	TRBV30	CAWSLDRTYEQYF
TRBJ2-5	TRBV7-2	CASSLATGGGETQYF
TRBJ2-1	TRBV19	CASQGLPYNEQFF
TRBJ1-2	TRBV30	CAWGAGVNYGYTF
TRBJ2-7	TRBV15	CATSRDLRIDTYSSYEQYF
TRBJ2-1	TRBV4-2	CASSLEGLNNEQFF
TRBJ2-6	TRBV6-5	CASSYDTPGANVLTF
TRBJ1-5	TRBV7-8	CASSWLRRLQGNYSNQPQHF
TRBJ1-6	TRBV19	CASSIGQGVTPLHF
TRBJ2-1	TRBV27	CASTRGAGLGSGYTEQFF
TRBJ1-2	TRBV25-1	CASSEFPGYTF
TRBJ1-2	TRBV14	CASSLGVWDRTNYGYTF
TRBJ1-2	TRBV5-6	CASSLLRFRGSGYTF
TRBJ2-7	TRBV5-4	CASSLGQGAYEQYF
TRBJ2-7	TRBV6-1	CASSALPGQGHEQYF
TRBJ1-2	TRBV27	CASSLSRRNYGYTF
TRBJ1-1	TRBV4-1	CASSHGKGQVKNTEAFF
TRBJ2-7	TRBV19	CASSSGLTYEQYF